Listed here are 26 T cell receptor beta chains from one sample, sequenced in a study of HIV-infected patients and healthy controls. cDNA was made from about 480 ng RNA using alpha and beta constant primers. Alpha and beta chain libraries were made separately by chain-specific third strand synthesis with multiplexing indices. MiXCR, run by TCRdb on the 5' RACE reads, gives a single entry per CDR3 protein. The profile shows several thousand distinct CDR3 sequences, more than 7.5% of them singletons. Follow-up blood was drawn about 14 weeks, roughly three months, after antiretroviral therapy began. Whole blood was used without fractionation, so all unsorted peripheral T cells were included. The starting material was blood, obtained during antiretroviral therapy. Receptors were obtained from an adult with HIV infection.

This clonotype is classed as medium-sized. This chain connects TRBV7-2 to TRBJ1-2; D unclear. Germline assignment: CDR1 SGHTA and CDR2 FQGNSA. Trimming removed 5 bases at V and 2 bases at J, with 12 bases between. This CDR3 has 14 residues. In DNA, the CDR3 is TGTGCCAGCAGCCCGAGGGCCACAAACTATGGCTACACCTTC. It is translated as CASSPRATNYGYTF.

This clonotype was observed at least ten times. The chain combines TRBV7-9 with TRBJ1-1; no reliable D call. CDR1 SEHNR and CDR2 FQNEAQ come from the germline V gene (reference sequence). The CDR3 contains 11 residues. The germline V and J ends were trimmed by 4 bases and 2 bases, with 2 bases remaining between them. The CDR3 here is CASSSNTEAFF. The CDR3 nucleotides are TGTGCCAGCAGCTCCAACACTGAAGCTTTCTTT. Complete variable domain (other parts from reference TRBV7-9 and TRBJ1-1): DTGVSQNPRHKITKRGQNVTFRCDPISEHNRLYWYRQTLGQGPEFLTYFQNEAQLEKSRLLSDRFSAERPKGSFSTLEIQRTEQGDSAMYLCASSSNTEAFFGQGTRLTVV.

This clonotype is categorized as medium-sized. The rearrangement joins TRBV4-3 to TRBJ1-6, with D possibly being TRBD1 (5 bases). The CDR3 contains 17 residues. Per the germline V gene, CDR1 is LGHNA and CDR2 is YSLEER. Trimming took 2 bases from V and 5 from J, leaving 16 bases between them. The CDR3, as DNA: TGCGCCAGCAGCCAAAACCACCTGGGACGGGATAATTCACCCCTCCACTTT. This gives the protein CASSQNHLGRDNSPLHF.

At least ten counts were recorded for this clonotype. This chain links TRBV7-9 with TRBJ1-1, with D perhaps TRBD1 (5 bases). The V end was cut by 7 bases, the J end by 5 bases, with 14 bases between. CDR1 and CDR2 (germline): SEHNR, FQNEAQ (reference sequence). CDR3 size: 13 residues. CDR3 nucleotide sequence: TGTGCCAGCACCGGGGCCCTGCGGACTGAAGCTTTCTTT. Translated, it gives CASTGALRTEAFF. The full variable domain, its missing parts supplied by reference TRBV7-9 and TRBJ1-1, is DTGVSQNPRHKITKRGQNVTFRCDPISEHNRLYWYRQTLGQGPEFLTYFQNEAQLEKSRLLSDRFSAERPKGSFSTLEIQRTEQGDSAMYLCASTGALRTEAFFGQGTRLTVV.

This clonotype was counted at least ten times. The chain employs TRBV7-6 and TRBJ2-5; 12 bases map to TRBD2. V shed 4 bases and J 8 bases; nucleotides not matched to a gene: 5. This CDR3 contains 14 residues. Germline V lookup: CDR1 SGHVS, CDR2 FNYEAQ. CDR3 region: CASSSVTSGGTQYF. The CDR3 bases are TGTGCCAGCAGCTCTGTGACTAGCGGGGGTACCCAGTACTTC.

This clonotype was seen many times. DNA of the CDR3: TGCGCCAGCAGCCAGGGTGTCTCTGGAAACACCATATATTTT. It yields the protein CASSQGVSGNTIYF. The rearrangement uses TRBV5-1 and TRBJ1-3, with D perhaps TRBD1 (5 bases). The CDR3 runs 14 residues. Trimming stripped 4 bases from V and 0 bases from J, with 8 bases between. CDR1 is SGHRS, CDR2 YFSETQ, per germline.

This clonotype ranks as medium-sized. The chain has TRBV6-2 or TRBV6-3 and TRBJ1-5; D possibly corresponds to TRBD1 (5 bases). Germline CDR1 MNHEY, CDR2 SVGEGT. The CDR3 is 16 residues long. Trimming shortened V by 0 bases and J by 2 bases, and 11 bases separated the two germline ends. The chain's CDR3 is CASSYSRGTRNQPQHF. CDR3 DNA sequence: TGTGCCAGCAGTTACTCGCGGGGCACCCGCAATCAGCCCCAGCATTTT.

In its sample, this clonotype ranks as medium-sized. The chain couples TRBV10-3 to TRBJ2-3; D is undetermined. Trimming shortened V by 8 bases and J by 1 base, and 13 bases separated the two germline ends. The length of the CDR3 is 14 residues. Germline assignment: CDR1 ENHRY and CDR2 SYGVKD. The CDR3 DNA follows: TGTGCCATCGGCGCGGCAGGTGGCACAGATACGCAGTATTTT. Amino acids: CAIGAAGGTDTQYF.

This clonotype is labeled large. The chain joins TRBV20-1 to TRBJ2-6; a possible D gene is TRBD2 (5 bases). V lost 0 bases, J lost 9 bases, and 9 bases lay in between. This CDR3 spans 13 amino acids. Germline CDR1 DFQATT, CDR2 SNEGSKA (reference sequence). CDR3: CSARDIGGNVLTF. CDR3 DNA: TGCAGTGCTAGAGACATAGGAGGCAACGTCCTGACTTTC.

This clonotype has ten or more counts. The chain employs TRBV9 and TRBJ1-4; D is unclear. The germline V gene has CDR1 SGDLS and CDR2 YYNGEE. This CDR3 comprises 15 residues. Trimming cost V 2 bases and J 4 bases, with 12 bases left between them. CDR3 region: CASSVGQSINEKLFF. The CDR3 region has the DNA TGTGCCAGCAGCGTGGGTCAAAGTATTAATGAAAAACTGTTTTTT.

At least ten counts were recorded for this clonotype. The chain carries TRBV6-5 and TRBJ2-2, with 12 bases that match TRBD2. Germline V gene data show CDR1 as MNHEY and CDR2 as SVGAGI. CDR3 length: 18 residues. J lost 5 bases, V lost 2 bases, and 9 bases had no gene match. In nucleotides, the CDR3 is TGTGCCAGCAGTTACGTACTAGCGGGAGGACTTAGGACCGGGGAGCTGTTTTTT. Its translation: CASSYVLAGGLRTGELFF.

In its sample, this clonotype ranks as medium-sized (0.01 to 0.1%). The CDR3 DNA follows: TGTGCCAGCAGCCCGACAGGGGGGCATCAGCCCCAGCATTTT. Protein product: CASSPTGGHQPQHF. V gene TRBV7-6 combines with J gene TRBJ1-5; 9 bases fit TRBD1. The trim removed 5 bases at V and 5 bases at J, leaving 4 bases unmatched. The germline CDR1 and CDR2 sequences are SGHVS and FNYEAQ. The CDR3 extends over 14 amino acids.

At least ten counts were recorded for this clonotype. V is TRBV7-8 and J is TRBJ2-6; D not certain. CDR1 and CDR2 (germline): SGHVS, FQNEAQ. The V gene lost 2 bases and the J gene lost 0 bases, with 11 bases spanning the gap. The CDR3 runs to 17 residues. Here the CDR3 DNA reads TGTGCCAGCAGCTTAACTTCTGTGCGCTCTGGGGCCAACGTCCTGACTTTC. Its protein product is CASSLTSVRSGANVLTF. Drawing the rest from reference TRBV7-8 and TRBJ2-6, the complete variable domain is GAGVSQSPRYKVAKRGQDVALRCDPISGHVSLFWYQQALGQGPEFLTYFQNEAQLDKSGLPSDRFFAERPEGSVSTLKIQRTQQEDSAVYLCASSLTSVRSGANVLTFGAGSRLTVL.

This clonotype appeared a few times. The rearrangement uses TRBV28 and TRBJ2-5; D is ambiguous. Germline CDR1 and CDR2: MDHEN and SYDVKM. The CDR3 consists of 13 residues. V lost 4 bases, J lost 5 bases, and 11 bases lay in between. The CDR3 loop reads CASSYGALETQYF. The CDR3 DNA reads TGTGCCAGCAGTTACGGTGCGCTTGAGACCCAGTACTTC.

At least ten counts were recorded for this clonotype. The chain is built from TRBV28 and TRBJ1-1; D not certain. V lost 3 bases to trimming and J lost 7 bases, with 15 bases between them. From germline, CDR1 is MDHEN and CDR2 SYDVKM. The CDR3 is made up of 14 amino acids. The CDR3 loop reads CASSLNTAVYEAFF. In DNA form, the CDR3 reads TGTGCCAGCAGTTTGAACACGGCGGTTTATGAAGCTTTCTTT.

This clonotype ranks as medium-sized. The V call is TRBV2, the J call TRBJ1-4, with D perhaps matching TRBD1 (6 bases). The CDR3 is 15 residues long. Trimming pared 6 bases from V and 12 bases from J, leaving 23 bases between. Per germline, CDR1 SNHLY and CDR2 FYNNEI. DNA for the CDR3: TGTGCCAGCAGGTCTACAGGGCGCGGTTACGGGGAACTGTTTTTT. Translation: CASRSTGRGYGELFF.

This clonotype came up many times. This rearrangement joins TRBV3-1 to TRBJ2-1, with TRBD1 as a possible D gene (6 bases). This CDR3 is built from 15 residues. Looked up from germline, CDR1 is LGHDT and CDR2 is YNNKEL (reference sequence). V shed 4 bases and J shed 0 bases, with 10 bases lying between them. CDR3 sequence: CASSLGTSSYNEQFF. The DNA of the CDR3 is TGTGCCAGCAGCCTCGGGACAAGCTCCTACAATGAGCAGTTCTTC.

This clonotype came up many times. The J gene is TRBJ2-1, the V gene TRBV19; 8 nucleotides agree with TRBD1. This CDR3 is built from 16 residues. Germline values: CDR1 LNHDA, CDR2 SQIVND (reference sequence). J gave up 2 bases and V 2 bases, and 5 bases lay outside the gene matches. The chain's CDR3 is CASSISRTGPYNEQFF. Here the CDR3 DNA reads TGTGCCAGTAGTATATCCCGGACAGGGCCCTACAATGAGCAGTTCTTC.

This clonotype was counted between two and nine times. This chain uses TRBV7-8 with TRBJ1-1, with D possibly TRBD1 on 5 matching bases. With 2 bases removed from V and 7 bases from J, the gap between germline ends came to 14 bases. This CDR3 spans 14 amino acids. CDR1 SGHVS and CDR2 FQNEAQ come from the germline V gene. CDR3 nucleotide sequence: TGTGCCAGCAGCTTATCCGGGGGACCGTTTGAAGCTTTCTTT. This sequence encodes CASSLSGGPFEAFF.

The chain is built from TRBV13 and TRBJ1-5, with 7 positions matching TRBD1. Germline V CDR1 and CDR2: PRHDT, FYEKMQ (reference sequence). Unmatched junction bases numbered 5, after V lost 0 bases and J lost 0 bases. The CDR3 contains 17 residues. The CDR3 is CASSLGGDSSSNQPQHF. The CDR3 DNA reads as TGTGCCAGCAGCTTAGGTGGGGACAGTAGTAGCAATCAGCCCCAGCATTTT.

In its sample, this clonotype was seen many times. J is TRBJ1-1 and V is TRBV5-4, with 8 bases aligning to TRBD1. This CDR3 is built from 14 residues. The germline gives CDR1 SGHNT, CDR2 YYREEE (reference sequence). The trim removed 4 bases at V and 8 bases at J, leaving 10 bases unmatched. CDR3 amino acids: CASSSTGTGPEAFF. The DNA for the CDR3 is TGTGCCAGCAGCAGTACCGGGACAGGCCCAGAAGCTTTCTTT.

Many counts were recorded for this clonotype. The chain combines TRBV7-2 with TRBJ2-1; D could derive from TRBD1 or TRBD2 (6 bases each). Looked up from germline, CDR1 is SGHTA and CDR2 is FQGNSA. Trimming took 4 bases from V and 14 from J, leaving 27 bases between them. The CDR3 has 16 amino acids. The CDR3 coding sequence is TGTGCCAGCAGCTCCGGTGGGGGGCTAGCAGGCGGTAAAGAGTTCTTC. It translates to CASSSGGGLAGGKEFF.

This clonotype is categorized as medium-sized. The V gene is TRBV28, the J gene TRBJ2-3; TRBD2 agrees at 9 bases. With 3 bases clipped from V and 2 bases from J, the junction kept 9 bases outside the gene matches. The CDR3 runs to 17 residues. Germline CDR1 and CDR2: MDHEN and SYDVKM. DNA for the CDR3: TGTGCCAGCAGTTTTAGCCCAATAGCGGGGGCCACAGATACGCAGTATTTT. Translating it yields CASSFSPIAGATDTQYF.

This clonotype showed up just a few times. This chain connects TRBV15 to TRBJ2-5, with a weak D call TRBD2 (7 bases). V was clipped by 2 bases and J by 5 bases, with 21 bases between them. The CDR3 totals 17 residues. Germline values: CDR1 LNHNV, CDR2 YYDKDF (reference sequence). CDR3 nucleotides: TGTGCCACCAGCAGACCCCGGTCCGGGGGGCTGGGGGAGACCCAGTACTTC. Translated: CATSRPRSGGLGETQYF. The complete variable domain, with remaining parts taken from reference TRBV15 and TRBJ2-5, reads DAMVIQNPRYQVTQFGKPVTLSCSQTLNHNVMYWYQQKSSQAPKLLFHYYDKDFNNEADTPDNFQSRRPNTSFCFLDIRSPGLGDTAMYLCATSRPRSGGLGETQYFGPGTRLLVL.

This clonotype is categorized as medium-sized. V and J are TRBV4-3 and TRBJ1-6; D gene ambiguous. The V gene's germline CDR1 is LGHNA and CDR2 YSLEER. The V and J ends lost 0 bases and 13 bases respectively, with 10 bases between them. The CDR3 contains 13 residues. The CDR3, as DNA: TGCGCCAGCAGCCAAGAAATCCGAGCGCCCCTCCACTTT. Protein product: CASSQEIRAPLHF.

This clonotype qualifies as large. The DNA for the CDR3 is TGCAGCGTTGTCCGATACGACAGGGGGAACACCGGGGAGCTGTTTTTT. Its translation is CSVVRYDRGNTGELFF. This chain links TRBV29-1 with TRBJ2-2; TRBD1 matches at 8 bases. V lost 4 bases and J lost 1; bases outside the gene matches: 8. The CDR3 sequence is 16 residues long. The germline gives CDR1 SQVTM, CDR2 ANQGSEA.